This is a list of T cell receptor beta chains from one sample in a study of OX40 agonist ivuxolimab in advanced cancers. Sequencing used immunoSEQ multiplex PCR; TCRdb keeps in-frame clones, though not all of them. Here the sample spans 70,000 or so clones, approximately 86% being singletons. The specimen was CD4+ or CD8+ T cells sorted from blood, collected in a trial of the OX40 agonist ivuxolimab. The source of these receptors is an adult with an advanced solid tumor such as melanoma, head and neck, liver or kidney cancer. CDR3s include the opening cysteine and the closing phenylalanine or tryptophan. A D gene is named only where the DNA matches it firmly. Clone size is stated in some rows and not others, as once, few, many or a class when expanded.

CDR3aa: CASSIPSAGKPYYEQYF
CDR3nt: TGTGCCAGTAGTATCCCCAGCGCAGGGAAGCCCTACTACGAGCAGTACTTC
v_gene: TRBV19
len: 17
j_gene: TRBJ2-7
d_gene: .
abundance: .

CDR3aa: CASSPDGGNTEAFF
CDR3nt: TGTGCCAGCTCACCAGACGGGGGGAACACTGAAGCTTTCTTT
v_gene: TRBV18
len: 14
j_gene: TRBJ1-1
d_gene: .
abundance: once

CDR3aa: CASSRDAGETQYF
CDR3nt: TGTGCCAGCTCACGGGATGCGGGAGAGACCCAGTACTTC
v_gene: TRBV18
len: 13
j_gene: TRBJ2-5
d_gene: .
abundance: .

CDR3aa: CASSVTQGAGEQYF
CDR3nt: TGTGCCAGCAGTGTAACACAGGGGGCGGGGGAGCAGTACTTC
v_gene: TRBV27
len: 14
j_gene: TRBJ2-7
d_gene: TRBD1
abundance: few

CDR3aa: CASSGGTSGRMNEQFF
CDR3nt: TGTGCCAGCAGTGGGGGTACTAGCGGGAGGATGAATGAGCAGTTCTTC
v_gene: TRBV6-4
len: 16
j_gene: TRBJ2-1
d_gene: TRBD2
abundance: once

CDR3aa: CAWSVHRSGSGYYSSYEQYF
CDR3nt: TGTGCCTGGAGTGTTCATCGCTCGGGTAGCGGGTATTATAGCTCCTACGAGCAGTACTTC
v_gene: TRBV30
len: 20
j_gene: TRBJ2-7
d_gene: TRBD2
abundance: .

CDR3aa: CATLDPGAQAKNIQYF
CDR3nt: TGTGCCACCTTGGATCCGGGGGCCCAAGCCAAAAACATTCAGTACTTC
v_gene: TRBV28
len: 16
j_gene: TRBJ2-4
d_gene: .
abundance: .

CDR3aa: CASSLVTSGRMTGELFF
CDR3nt: TGCGCCAGCAGCTTGGTGACTAGCGGGAGGATGACCGGGGAGCTGTTTTTT
v_gene: TRBV5-1
len: 17
j_gene: TRBJ2-2
d_gene: TRBD2
abundance: .

CDR3aa: CASSLARGGTEAFF
CDR3nt: TGTGCCAGCAGCTTAGCGCGGGGGGGAACTGAAGCTTTCTTT
v_gene: TRBV7-9
len: 14
j_gene: TRBJ1-1
d_gene: .
abundance: .

CDR3aa: CASTLRDRGGSDGYTF
CDR3nt: TGTGCCAGCACCCTCCGGGACAGGGGAGGTTCCGATGGCTACACCTTC
v_gene: TRBV21-1
len: 16
j_gene: TRBJ1-2
d_gene: .
abundance: .

CDR3aa: CASSFKSNEQYF
CDR3nt: TGTGCCAGCAGTTTTAAGTCAAACGAGCAGTACTTC
v_gene: TRBV6-6
len: 12
j_gene: TRBJ2-7
d_gene: .
abundance: few

CDR3aa: CASNTGAATNEKLFF
CDR3nt: TGCGCCAGCAACACGGGGGCAGCAACTAATGAAAAACTGTTTTTT
v_gene: TRBV5-1
len: 15
j_gene: TRBJ1-4
d_gene: .
abundance: .

CDR3aa: CASSRRVNYGYTF
CDR3nt: TGTGCCAGTTCACGTAGGGTTAACTATGGCTACACCTTC
v_gene: TRBV19
len: 13
j_gene: TRBJ1-2
d_gene: .
abundance: few

CDR3aa: CASSYRGQGGEAFF
CDR3nt: TGTGCCAGCAGTTACCGGGGACAGGGTGGTGAAGCTTTCTTT
v_gene: TRBV6-5
len: 14
j_gene: TRBJ1-1
d_gene: TRBD1
abundance: .

CDR3aa: CASSPSGRTNTEAFF
CDR3nt: TGCGCCAGCAGCCCCTCAGGGCGGACCAACACTGAAGCTTTCTTT
v_gene: TRBV5-1
len: 15
j_gene: TRBJ1-1
d_gene: .
abundance: .

CDR3aa: CASFAGERQPQHF
CDR3nt: TGTGCCAGCTTTGCGGGGGAACGGCAGCCCCAGCATTTT
v_gene: TRBV6-5
len: 13
j_gene: TRBJ1-5
d_gene: .
abundance: .